The TCR beta chain described here comes from a study of T cells in localized non-small cell lung cancer. Germline values: CDR1 SGHTA, CDR2 FQGNSA. The junction had 7 bases not matched to a gene; V was cut back by 4 bases and J by 3 bases. CDR3 length: 15 residues. This clone was detected only a few times. Assay used: immunoSEQ multiplex PCR; TCRdb lists only in-frame clones, some missing. This sample has 50,000 to 60,000 clones, with about 87% found just once. The rearrangement joins TRBV7-2 to TRBJ1-1, with 8 bases aligning to TRBD1. This specimen was PBMCs, taken before any cancer treatment. The TCR sequence derives from a female donor with stage II lung adenocarcinoma. CDR3 sequence (DNA): TGTGCCAGCAGCTCGCACCAGGGGGCGGACACTGAAGCTTTCTTT. Translating gives CASSSHQGADTEAFF. Together with reference TRBV7-2 and TRBJ1-1, the CDR3 gives the full variable domain: GAGVSQSPSNKVTEKGKDVELRCDPISGHTALYWYRQSLGQGLEFLIYFQGNSAPDKSGLPSDRFSAERTGGSVSTLTIQRTQQEDSAVYLCASSSHQGADTEAFFGQGTRLTVV.